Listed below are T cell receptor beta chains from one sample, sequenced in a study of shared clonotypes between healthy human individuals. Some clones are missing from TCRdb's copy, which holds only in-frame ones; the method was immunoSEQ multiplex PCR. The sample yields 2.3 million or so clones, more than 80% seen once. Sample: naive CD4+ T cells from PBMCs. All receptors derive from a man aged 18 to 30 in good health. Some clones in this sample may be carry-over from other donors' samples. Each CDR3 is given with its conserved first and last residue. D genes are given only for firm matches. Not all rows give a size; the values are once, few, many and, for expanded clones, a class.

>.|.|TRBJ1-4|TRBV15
CATSLGGGRFNEKLFF
TGTGCCACCAGTCTCGGCGGCGGGAGGTTTAATGAAAAACTGTTTTTT
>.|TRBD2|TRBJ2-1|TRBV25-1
CASSEYSTSGNREQFF
TGTGCCAGCAGTGAATATTCCACTAGCGGGAACCGGGAGCAGTTCTTC
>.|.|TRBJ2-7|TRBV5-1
CASSTGTFYEQYF
TGCGCCAGCAGCACCGGGACATTCTACGAGCAGTACTTC
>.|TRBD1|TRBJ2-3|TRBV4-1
CASSQGQGRALDTQYF
TGCGCCAGCAGCCAAGGACAGGGTAGGGCCCTCGATACGCAGTATTTT
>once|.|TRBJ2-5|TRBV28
CASSLGPQTQYF
TGTGCCAGCAGTTTAGGACCACAAACCCAGTACTTC
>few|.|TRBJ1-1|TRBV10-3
CAISESSTRDTEAFF
TGTGCCATCAGTGAGTCGAGTACGAGGGACACTGAAGCTTTCTTT
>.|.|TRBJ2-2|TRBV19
CASSIAFQNTGELFF
TGTGCCAGTAGTATAGCGTTCCAGAACACCGGGGAGCTGTTTTTT
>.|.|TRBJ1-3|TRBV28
CASGDTGPRNTIYF
TGTGCCTCAGGGGACACCGGCCCTAGAAACACCATATATTTT
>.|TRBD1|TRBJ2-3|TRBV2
CASIWDRARDTQYF
TGTGCCAGCATTTGGGACAGGGCCAGGGATACGCAGTATTTT
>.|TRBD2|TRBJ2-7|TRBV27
CASSSLAGGVYEQYF
TGTGCCAGCAGTTCGCTAGCGGGAGGGGTTTACGAGCAGTACTTC
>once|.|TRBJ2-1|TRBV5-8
CASSLKRRRSVYNEQFF
TGTGCCAGCAGCTTGAAACGTCGGAGAAGCGTGTACAATGAGCAGTTCTTC
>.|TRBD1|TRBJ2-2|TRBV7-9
CASSPGTGNTGELFF
TGTGCCAGCAGCCCCGGGACAGGGAACACCGGGGAGCTGTTTTTT
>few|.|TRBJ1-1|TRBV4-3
CASSQIQEHTEAFF
TGCGCCAGCAGCCAAATTCAGGAACACACTGAAGCTTTCTTT
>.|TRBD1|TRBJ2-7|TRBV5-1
CASSFGQGDSEQYF
TGCGCCAGCAGCTTCGGACAGGGGGATAGTGAGCAGTACTTC
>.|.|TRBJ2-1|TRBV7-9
CASSLSVFSYNEQFF
TGTGCCAGCAGCTTATCGGTCTTTTCCTACAATGAGCAGTTCTTC
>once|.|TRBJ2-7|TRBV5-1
CASSAGGQGSYEQYF
TGCGCCAGCAGCGCAGGGGGGCAGGGATCCTACGAGCAGTACTTC
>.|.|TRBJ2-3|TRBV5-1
CASSPRTDTQYF
TGCGCCAGCAGCCCGCGCACAGATACGCAGTATTTT
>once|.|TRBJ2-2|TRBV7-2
CASSLRATGELFF
TGTGCCAGCAGCCTCCGGGCCACCGGGGAGCTGTTTTTT
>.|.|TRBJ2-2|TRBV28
CASSSPDRTGELFF
TGTGCCAGCAGTTCACCGGACCGTACCGGGGAGCTGTTTTTT
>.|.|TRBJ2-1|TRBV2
CASRMVEQFF
TGTGCCAGCAGGATGGTTGAGCAGTTCTTC
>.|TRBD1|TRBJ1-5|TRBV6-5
CASSRTGAPNQPQHF
TGTGCCAGCAGTCGGACAGGGGCTCCCAATCAGCCCCAGCATTTT
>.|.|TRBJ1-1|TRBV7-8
CASSFDSTEAFF
TGTGCCAGCAGCTTCGACAGCACTGAAGCTTTCTTT
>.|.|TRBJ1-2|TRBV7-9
CASSPGTAYGYTF
TGTGCCAGCAGCCCAGGGACGGCTTATGGCTACACCTTC
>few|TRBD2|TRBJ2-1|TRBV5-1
CASSTGLAEYNEQFF
TGCGCCAGCAGCACCGGACTAGCGGAGTACAATGAGCAGTTCTTC
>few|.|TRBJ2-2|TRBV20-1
CSASRTGELFF
TGCAGTGCTAGTCGTACCGGGGAGCTGTTTTTT
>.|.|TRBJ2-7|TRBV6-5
CASRGDGRSGEQYF
TGTGCCAGCAGGGGGGACGGGCGATCGGGTGAGCAGTACTTC
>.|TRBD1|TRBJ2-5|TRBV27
CASSLTGQTSETQYF
TGTGCCAGCAGTTTAACGGGACAGACCTCAGAGACCCAGTACTTC
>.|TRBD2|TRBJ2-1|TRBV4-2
CASSQDPTSGGNEQFF
TGTGCCAGCAGCCAAGATCCGACTAGCGGGGGGAATGAGCAGTTCTTC
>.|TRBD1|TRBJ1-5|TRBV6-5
CASRRDSHQPQHF
TGTGCCAGCAGGAGGGACAGTCATCAGCCCCAGCATTTT
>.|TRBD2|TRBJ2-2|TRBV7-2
CASSRWTSGRGNTGELFF
TGTGCCAGCAGCAGGTGGACTAGCGGGAGGGGGAACACCGGGGAGCTGTTTTTT
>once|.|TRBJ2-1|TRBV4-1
CASSQEWGRSYNEQFF
TGCGCCAGCAGCCAAGAGTGGGGAAGATCCTACAATGAGCAGTTCTTC
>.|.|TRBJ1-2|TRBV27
CASSQDRQGYTF
TGTGCCAGCAGTCAGGACCGGCAAGGCTACACCTTC
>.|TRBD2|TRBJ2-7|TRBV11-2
CASSFREGGHRVGQYF
TGTGCCAGCAGCTTCAGGGAGGGAGGACACCGGGTAGGGCAGTACTTC
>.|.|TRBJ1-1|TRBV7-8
CASSLAGHMNTEAFF
TGTGCCAGCAGCTTGGCTGGACACATGAACACTGAAGCTTTCTTT
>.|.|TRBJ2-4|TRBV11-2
CASSLVRAALAKNIQYF
TGTGCCAGCAGCTTAGTTAGGGCAGCTCTAGCCAAAAACATTCAGTACTTC
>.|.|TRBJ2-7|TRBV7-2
CASSFRDGSYEQYF
TGTGCCAGCAGCTTCCGGGACGGATCCTACGAGCAGTACTTC
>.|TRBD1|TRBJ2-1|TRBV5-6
CASSPARQGFNEQFF
TGTGCCAGCAGCCCCGCCAGACAGGGGTTCAATGAGCAGTTCTTC
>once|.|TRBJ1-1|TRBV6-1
CASSEGRVGAFF
TGTGCCAGCAGTGAAGGCAGGGTGGGTGCTTTCTTT
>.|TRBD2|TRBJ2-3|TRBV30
CAWSVYRGLASSTDTQYF
TGTGCCTGGAGTGTGTACAGGGGACTAGCGTCTAGCACAGATACGCAGTATTTT
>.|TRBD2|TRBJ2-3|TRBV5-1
CASSKGTSGSTDTQYF
TGCGCCAGCAGCAAGGGGACTAGCGGGAGCACAGATACGCAGTATTTT
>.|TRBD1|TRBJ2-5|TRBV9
CASSVRTGGGSAQYF
TGTGCCAGCAGCGTACGAACAGGGGGTGGAAGTGCCCAGTACTTC
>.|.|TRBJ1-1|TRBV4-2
CASSQGAGQKTDMNTEAFF
TGTGCCAGCAGCCAAGGGGCAGGACAGAAGACCGACATGAACACTGAAGCTTTCTTT
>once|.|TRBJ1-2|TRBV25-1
CASRGMGFYGYTF
TGTGCCAGCAGAGGGATGGGATTCTATGGCTACACCTTC
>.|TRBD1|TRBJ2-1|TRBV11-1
CASLRDRSYNEQFF
TGTGCCAGCCTTCGGGACAGGTCCTACAATGAGCAGTTCTTC
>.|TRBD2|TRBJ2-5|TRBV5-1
CASSLFLAGEETQYF
TGCGCCAGCAGCTTGTTCCTAGCGGGAGAGGAGACCCAGTACTTC
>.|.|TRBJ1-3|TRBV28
CASSVSKHGNTIYF
TGTGCCAGCAGTGTCTCAAAACACGGAAACACCATATATTTT
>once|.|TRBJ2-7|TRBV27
CASRKWANNLGGYEQYF
TGTGCCAGCAGAAAGTGGGCCAACAACCTTGGAGGCTACGAGCAGTACTTC
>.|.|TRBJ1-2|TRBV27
CASSQRHSGGYTF
TGTGCCAGCAGTCAGCGACACAGCGGGGGCTACACCTTC
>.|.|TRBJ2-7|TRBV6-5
CASSYEQWNSYEQYF
TGTGCCAGCAGTTACGAACAGTGGAACTCCTACGAGCAGTACTTC
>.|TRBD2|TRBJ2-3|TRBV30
CACGGLAGDTQYF
TGTGCCTGTGGGGGACTAGCGGGAGATACGCAGTATTTT
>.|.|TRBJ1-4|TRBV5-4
CASSFEGRGEKLFF
TGTGCCAGCAGCTTCGAAGGGCGCGGTGAAAAACTGTTTTTT